Listed below are T cell receptor beta chains from one sample, sequenced in a study of T cells in Graves' hyperthyroidism and ophthalmopathy. TCRdb re-analysed the multiplex PCR reads in MiXCR, keeping a single row per CDR3 protein. The table records 700,000 or so distinct CDR3 sequences, roughly 15% of them present only once. Specimen: blood. These receptors originate from a woman in her forties or fifties with Graves' ophthalmopathy. CDR3s include the opening cysteine and the closing phenylalanine or tryptophan. Each record gives: V gene, J gene, clone size, D gene, CDR3 protein, CDR3 DNA. D genes are given only for firm matches. Expanded clones are given a class, and other clones once, few, many or no size at all.

V: TRBV18; J: TRBJ2-3; size: .; D: .; CDR3: CASSPLFGSGLSSTDTQYF; DNA: TGTGCCAGCTCACCATTATTTGGTAGCGGTTTATCTAGCACAGATACGCAGTATTTT
V: TRBV7-3; J: TRBJ1-5; size: few; D: TRBD1; CDR3: CASSKTGGQPQHF; DNA: TGTGCCAGCAGCAAAACAGGGGGTCAGCCCCAGCATTTT
V: TRBV28; J: TRBJ2-1; size: many; D: .; CDR3: CASSLLANEQFF; DNA: TGTGCCAGCAGTCTCCTAGCAAATGAGCAGTTCTTC
V: TRBV7-9; J: TRBJ2-7; size: .; D: TRBD1; CDR3: CASSLRTGQGDDEQYF; DNA: TGTGCCAGCAGCCTAAGGACGGGACAGGGTGACGACGAGCAGTACTTC
V: TRBV18; J: TRBJ2-3; size: many; D: TRBD1; CDR3: CASSPPTGSDTQYF; DNA: TGTGCCAGCTCACCACCGACAGGGTCAGATACGCAGTATTTT
V: TRBV29-1; J: TRBJ2-5; size: few; D: .; CDR3: CSVAGSTQETQYF; DNA: TGCAGCGTTGCCGGTAGCACCCAAGAGACCCAGTACTTC
V: TRBV7-2; J: TRBJ1-5; size: many; D: .; CDR3: CASSLGALQPQHF; DNA: TGTGCCAGCAGCTTAGGGGCCTTGCAGCCCCAGCATTTT
V: TRBV24-1; J: TRBJ2-3; size: many; D: TRBD2; CDR3: CATSRSGRTDTQYF; DNA: TGTGCCACCAGTCGTAGCGGGAGAACAGATACGCAGTATTTT
V: TRBV24-1; J: TRBJ2-3; size: .; D: .; CDR3: CATSERVITDTQYF; DNA: TGTGCCACCAGTGAGAGGGTGATCACAGATACGCAGTATTTT
V: TRBV3-1; J: TRBJ2-3; size: many; D: .; CDR3: CASSQVWRATDTQYF; DNA: TGTGCCAGCAGCCAAGTATGGCGAGCCACAGATACGCAGTATTTT
V: TRBV12-3/TRBV12-4; J: TRBJ1-2; size: many; D: TRBD1; CDR3: CASSTGQLRSYGYTF; DNA: TGTGCCAGCAGTACGGGACAGTTAAGGAGCTATGGCTACACCTTC
V: TRBV7-2; J: TRBJ2-5; size: .; D: .; CDR3: CASSVGGNSRMEIQYF; DNA: TGTGCCAGCAGCGTAGGTGGGAACTCAAGGATGGAGATCCAGTACTTC
V: TRBV6-6; J: TRBJ2-7; size: many; D: .; CDR3: CASSYEGARQYF; DNA: TGTGCCAGCAGTTACGAAGGGGCGCGGCAGTACTTC
V: TRBV5-1; J: TRBJ1-3; size: many; D: .; CDR3: CASRIGGDSGNTIYF; DNA: TGCGCCAGCAGGATCGGTGGCGACTCTGGAAACACCATATATTTT
V: TRBV28; J: TRBJ1-1; size: many; D: .; CDR3: CASSLGTAVGAFF; DNA: TGTGCCAGCAGTTTAGGGACGGCCGTTGGTGCTTTCTTT
V: TRBV7-2; J: TRBJ1-2; size: many; D: TRBD1; CDR3: CASSLAGQGIRGYTF; DNA: TGTGCCAGCAGCTTAGCCGGACAGGGTATTCGTGGCTACACCTTC
V: TRBV27; J: TRBJ2-2; size: many; D: .; CDR3: CASSFSRATGELFF; DNA: TGTGCCAGCAGTTTCAGCAGGGCCACCGGGGAGCTGTTTTTT
V: TRBV7-2; J: TRBJ2-1; size: many; D: TRBD2; CDR3: CASSSGTTSFNEQFF; DNA: TGTGCCAGCAGCTCCGGGACTACCTCCTTCAATGAGCAGTTCTTC
V: TRBV5-1; J: TRBJ2-7; size: few; D: .; CDR3: CASGDQPSYEQYF; DNA: TGCGCCAGCGGTGATCAGCCCTCCTACGAGCAGTACTTC
V: TRBV2; J: TRBJ1-3; size: many; D: TRBD1; CDR3: CANTDRSGNTIYF; DNA: TGTGCCAACACGGACAGGTCTGGAAACACCATATATTTT
V: TRBV12-3/TRBV12-4; J: TRBJ1-1; size: many; D: TRBD1; CDR3: CASSFNGQGPEAFF; DNA: TGTGCCAGCAGTTTTAACGGACAGGGCCCTGAAGCTTTCTTT
V: TRBV6-6; J: TRBJ2-3; size: few; D: TRBD2; CDR3: CASSYVRTSGTGTDTQYF; DNA: TGTGCCAGCAGTTACGTCAGGACTAGCGGGACCGGCACAGATACGCAGTATTTT
V: TRBV12-3/TRBV12-4; J: TRBJ1-1; size: many; D: TRBD1; CDR3: CASRMGQMNTEAFF; DNA: TGTGCCAGCAGAATGGGACAGATGAACACTGAAGCTTTCTTT
V: TRBV18; J: TRBJ1-1; size: many; D: TRBD1; CDR3: CASSRVDRRVLYTEAFF; DNA: TGTGCCAGCTCACGTGTGGACAGGAGGGTACTTTACACTGAAGCTTTCTTT
V: TRBV7-6; J: TRBJ2-7; size: .; D: .; CDR3: CASSLGRVDEQYF; DNA: TGTGCCAGCAGCCTAGGAAGGGTGGACGAGCAGTACTTC
V: TRBV4-3; J: TRBJ1-2; size: .; D: .; CDR3: CASSQDPRADGYTF; DNA: TGCGCCAGCAGCCAAGATCCCAGGGCTGACGGCTACACCTTC
V: TRBV24-1; J: TRBJ2-1; size: many; D: TRBD2; CDR3: CATSDPDQRESFYNEQFF; DNA: TGTGCCACCAGTGATCCGGACCAGCGGGAGAGCTTCTACAATGAGCAGTTCTTC
V: TRBV7-2; J: TRBJ2-2; size: .; D: .; CDR3: CASSLGNVGGSGELFF; DNA: TGTGCCAGCAGCTTAGGAAATGTTGGAGGTTCCGGGGAGCTGTTTTTT
V: TRBV29-1; J: TRBJ2-7; size: few; D: .; CDR3: CSVQDYEQYF; DNA: TGCAGCGTCCAGGATTACGAGCAGTACTTC
V: TRBV15; J: TRBJ1-5; size: .; D: .; CDR3: CATSQGLRNQPQHF; DNA: TGTGCCACGTCACAGGGCTTAAGGAATCAGCCCCAGCATTTT
V: TRBV6-2/TRBV6-3; J: TRBJ2-1; size: .; D: TRBD2; CDR3: CASLLAGADYNEQFF; DNA: TGTGCCAGCCTCCTGGCGGGAGCAGACTACAATGAGCAGTTCTTC
V: TRBV20-1; J: TRBJ2-6; size: few; D: .; CDR3: CSATPGGANVLTF; DNA: TGCAGTGCTACCCCGGGTGGGGCCAACGTCCTGACTTTC
V: TRBV15; J: TRBJ2-6; size: few; D: TRBD2; CDR3: CATSRASSGSGGANVLTF; DNA: TGTGCCACCAGCAGAGCATCTAGCGGGAGCGGTGGGGCCAACGTCCTGACTTTC
V: TRBV5-1; J: TRBJ2-1; size: many; D: TRBD1; CDR3: CASSQPDRGEQFF; DNA: TGCGCCAGCAGCCAACCAGACAGGGGAGAGCAGTTCTTC
V: TRBV4-2; J: TRBJ2-7; size: few; D: .; CDR3: CASSQWGGGQNEQYF; DNA: TGTGCCAGCAGCCAGTGGGGGGGGGGCCAGAACGAGCAGTACTTC
V: TRBV4-3; J: TRBJ1-3; size: .; D: .; CDR3: CASSQVQASSGNTIYF; DNA: TGCGCCAGCAGCCAAGTGCAGGCTAGCTCTGGAAACACCATATATTTT
V: TRBV7-2; J: TRBJ2-1; size: .; D: TRBD2; CDR3: CASSPRTSGISDEQFF; DNA: TGTGCCAGCAGCCCCCGGACTAGCGGGATAAGCGATGAGCAGTTCTTC
V: TRBV28; J: TRBJ2-3; size: many; D: TRBD2; CDR3: CASTTPGLAGVWGTDTQYF; DNA: TGTGCCAGCACAACCCCGGGACTAGCGGGAGTGTGGGGCACAGATACGCAGTATTTT
V: TRBV7-2; J: TRBJ2-3; size: .; D: TRBD2; CDR3: CASSVLSGTTHGTQYF; DNA: TGTGCCAGCAGCGTCCTTTCCGGGACTACTCATGGGACGCAGTATTTT
V: TRBV28; J: TRBJ1-4; size: few; D: .; CDR3: CASSLSGEREKLFF; DNA: TGTGCCAGCAGTTTATCGGGAGAGAGAGAAAAACTGTTTTTT
V: TRBV18; J: TRBJ2-3; size: many; D: TRBD2; CDR3: CASSPSTSGSGTDTQYF; DNA: TGTGCCAGCTCACCATCAACTAGCGGGAGTGGCACAGATACGCAGTATTTT
V: TRBV24-1; J: TRBJ2-1; size: .; D: TRBD2; CDR3: CATSDPQGLAGVVEQFF; DNA: TGTGCCACCAGTGACCCCCAAGGACTAGCGGGAGTGGTTGAGCAGTTCTTC
V: TRBV30; J: TRBJ2-7; size: .; D: .; CDR3: CAWSVGGTPSYEQYF; DNA: TGTGCCTGGAGTGTAGGGGGGACGCCGAGTTACGAGCAGTACTTC